The 17 T cell receptor beta chains reported below all come from one sample, sequenced in a study of identical twins. MiXCR, applied by TCRdb to the 5' RACE reads, yields one record per CDR3 protein. The table has approximately 260,000 distinct CDR3 sequences, over 12% seen once; the top ten hold approximately 8.8%. The specimen was memory (CD45RO+) T cells sorted from blood. The receptors were sampled from a woman under 30 in good health.

The chain joins TRBV24-1 to TRBJ2-3; a possible D gene is TRBD1 (5 bases). The CDR3 has 13 amino acids. Germline V gene sequence: CDR1 KGHDR, CDR2 SFDVKD. V lost 2 bases, J lost 8 bases, and 10 bases lay in between. Written as DNA, the CDR3 is TGTGCCACCAGTGATTCTGGGGCCAGTACGCAGTATTTT. Amino acids: CATSDSGASTQYF.

The CDR3 reads CSAGWANEKLFF. The CDR3 DNA is TGCAGCGCCGGGTGGGCTAATGAAAAACTGTTTTTT. This sequence joins TRBV29-1 and TRBJ1-4; no clear D. V was cut by 7 bases and J by 3 bases, with 9 bases left in between. The length of the CDR3 is 12 residues. Germline-derived CDR1 and CDR2 are SQVTM and ANQGSEA.

This clonotype was detected ten times or more. The chain uses TRBV3-1 and TRBJ1-3; maybe TRBD1 (5 bases). The V gene lost 3 bases and the J gene lost 4 bases, with 16 bases spanning the gap. Germline CDR1 LGHDT, CDR2 YNNKEL (reference sequence). The CDR3 has 16 amino acids. The CDR3 region has the DNA TGTGCCAGCAGCCACCTTTCCTTAGGACAAGGAAACACCATATATTTT. It encodes CASSHLSLGQGNTIYF.

This clonotype has just a few counts. This chain connects TRBV7-9 to TRBJ2-3; D call uncertain. V dropped 5 bases and J dropped 5 bases, with 11 bases sitting between them. The CDR3 is 13 residues long. Germline V gene sequence: CDR1 SEHNR, CDR2 FQNEAQ (reference sequence). The CDR3 is CASSPRAIDTQYF. The CDR3 nucleotides read TGTGCCAGCAGCCCCCGAGCGATAGATACGCAGTATTTT. The whole variable domain, filled in from reference TRBV7-9 and TRBJ2-3, reads DTGVSQNPRHKITKRGQNVTFRCDPISEHNRLYWYRQTLGQGPEFLTYFQNEAQLEKSRLLSDRFSAERPKGSFSTLEIQRTEQGDSAMYLCASSPRAIDTQYFGPGTRLTVL.

A few counts support this clonotype. V usage is TRBV11-1 and J usage is TRBJ1-2; TRBD1 matches 9 bases. V lost 7 bases, J lost 4 bases, and 19 bases stayed unmatched. Germline CDR1 reads SGHAT; CDR2 reads FQDESV (reference sequence). CDR3 length: 18 amino acids. The CDR3 here is CASTSPGTGWPRGYGYTF. The CDR3, as DNA: TGTGCCAGCACCTCCCCCGGGACAGGGTGGCCCCGGGGCTATGGCTACACCTTC.

This clonotype has ten or more counts. This chain uses TRBV7-9 with TRBJ2-5, with D unclear. The CDR3 is 12 amino acids. Trimming pared 4 bases from V and 6 bases from J, leaving 9 bases between. From germline, CDR1 is SEHNR and CDR2 FQNEAQ (reference sequence). The CDR3 DNA reads TGTGCCAGCAGCTCTACTGGACAGACCCAGTACTTC. This sequence encodes CASSSTGQTQYF. The full variable domain, completed using reference TRBV7-9 and TRBJ2-5, is DTGVSQNPRHKITKRGQNVTFRCDPISEHNRLYWYRQTLGQGPEFLTYFQNEAQLEKSRLLSDRFSAERPKGSFSTLEIQRTEQGDSAMYLCASSSTGQTQYFGPGTRLLVL.

A few counts support this clonotype. The chain combines TRBV3-1 with TRBJ2-3, with D perhaps matching TRBD2 (6 bases). Germline CDR1 reads LGHDT; CDR2 reads YNNKEL (reference sequence). This CDR3 has 14 residues. Trimming took 2 bases from V and 2 from J, leaving 8 bases between them. The CDR3 loop is CASSQLAITDTQYF. CDR3 coding DNA: TGTGCCAGCAGCCAACTAGCGATCACAGATACGCAGTATTTT.

The chain uses TRBV7-9 and TRBJ2-4, with TRBD2 matching over 9 bases. This CDR3 has 15 amino acids. Germline-derived CDR1 and CDR2 are SEHNR and FQNEAQ (reference sequence). Unmatched junction bases numbered 6, after V lost 2 bases and J lost 7 bases. In DNA form, the CDR3 reads TGTGCCAGCAGCTTACGGCGGGGGGGCGCGAACATTCAGTACTTC. It encodes CASSLRRGGANIQYF.

The genes are TRBV5-1 and TRBJ2-5; no reliable D call. The CDR3 extends over 14 amino acids. Germline V gene data show CDR1 as SGHRS and CDR2 as YFSETQ. V shed 0 bases and J shed 7 bases, with 13 bases lying between them. DNA of the CDR3: TGCGCCAGCAGCTTGGCCTTTGATGGTGGGACCCAGTACTTC. This gives the protein CASSLAFDGGTQYF. Full variable domain (outside the CDR3, taken from reference TRBV5-1 and TRBJ2-5): KAGVTQTPRYLIKTRGQQVTLSCSPISGHRSVSWYQQTPGQGLQFLFEYFSETQRNKGNFPGRFSGRQFSNSRSEMNVSTLELGDSALYLCASSLAFDGGTQYFGPGTRLLVL.

This clonotype was detected ten times or more. The chain combines TRBV7-2 with TRBJ2-7; TRBD1 agrees at 7 bases. CDR1 SGHTA and CDR2 FQGNSA come from the germline V gene. Trimming removed 5 bases from V and 3 bases from J; junction bases left unmatched: 7. CDR3 size: 14 residues. CDR3 in amino acids: CASSPGTVVYEQYF. Here the CDR3 DNA reads TGTGCCAGCAGCCCCGGGACAGTCGTCTACGAGCAGTACTTC.

This clonotype has a count of ten or more. The chain uses TRBV12-3 or TRBV12-4 and TRBJ1-4; no firm D call. With 3 bases removed from V and 7 bases from J, the gap between germline ends came to 12 bases. This CDR3 has 14 residues. The DNA of the CDR3 is TGTGCCAGCAGTTTTAGCCGGTTGGCTGAAAAACTGTTTTTT. This codes for CASSFSRLAEKLFF.

This clonotype has at least ten counts. The chain has TRBV20-1 and TRBJ2-2; no clear D. The V end lost 5 bases, the J end lost 0 bases, and 13 bases lay between the germline ends. The CDR3 loop spans 15 amino acids. In germline, CDR1 is DFQATT, CDR2 SNEGSKA (reference sequence). In nucleotides, the CDR3 is TGCAGTGCTTCTGGACGGATCGCGAACACCGGGGAGCTGTTTTTT. The encoded protein is CSASGRIANTGELFF.

This clonotype was recorded a few times. This chain links TRBV5-1 with TRBJ2-1; a possible D gene is TRBD2 (5 bases). CDR1 and CDR2 (germline): SGHRS, YFSETQ. Trimming removed 0 bases at V and 10 bases at J, with 17 bases between. CDR3 size: 15 residues. The CDR3 region is CASSLAPGLEFEQFF. CDR3 in DNA: TGCGCCAGCAGCTTGGCCCCTGGACTTGAGTTCGAGCAGTTCTTC. Drawing the rest from reference TRBV5-1 and TRBJ2-1, the complete variable domain is KAGVTQTPRYLIKTRGQQVTLSCSPISGHRSVSWYQQTPGQGLQFLFEYFSETQRNKGNFPGRFSGRQFSNSRSEMNVSTLELGDSALYLCASSLAPGLEFEQFFGPGTRLTVL.

Only a few counts were recorded for this clonotype. This rearrangement joins TRBV12-3 or TRBV12-4 to TRBJ2-1, with D tentatively TRBD1 or TRBD2 (5 bases each). V lost 3 bases and J lost 5, with 14 bases in between. The CDR3 length is 15 residues. The CDR3 DNA reads TGTGCCAGCAGTTTGTCGAGAGGGGTGGACAATGAGCAGTTCTTC. This translates into CASSLSRGVDNEQFF.

As to this clonotype: This may come from a read error, since a much larger clone is one base off. The gene calls are TRBV5-1 and TRBJ1-1, with D unresolved. The germline V gene encodes CDR1 SGHRS and CDR2 YFSETQ. The CDR3 contains 13 residues. In DNA form, the CDR3 reads TGCGCCAGCAGCTTTTGGGAGAACACTGGAGCTTTCTTT. Amino acids: CASSFWENTGAFF.

This clonotype was found a few times. The chain carries TRBV10-2 and TRBJ2-5, with no clear D. Germline V lookup: CDR1 WSHSY, CDR2 SAAADI. V was cut by 4 bases and J by 2 bases, with 8 bases left in between. CDR3 length equals 13 residues. CDR3 DNA: TGCGCCAGCAGTGGGTATGTGCAAGAGACCCAGTACTTC. Translated: CASSGYVQETQYF.

This clonotype was picked up a small number of times. The gene calls are TRBV25-1 and TRBJ1-5; D is possibly TRBD1 (5 bases). The CDR3 is made up of 16 amino acids. V was shortened by 3 bases and J by 6 bases, with 18 bases between the two germline ends. Germline V gene data show CDR1 as MGHDK and CDR2 as SYGVNS. In DNA form, the CDR3 reads TGTGCCAGCAGTGACGGGACGCCCGGCGGTGGTCAGCCCCAGCATTTT. Protein sequence: CASSDGTPGGGQPQHF.